This T cell receptor (beta chain) is from a study of blood T cell repertoires in COVID-19. Across the study: Sample material is recorded as cDNA or gDNA derived from T cells, B-cell-depleted T cells, or PBMCs.

V gave up 8 bases and J gave up 4 bases; unmatched junction bases: 5. This CDR3 has 13 amino acids. CDR1 and CDR2 from the germline V gene are MNHEY and SVGAGI. Per the authors' pipeline: The authors estimated nucleated cell counts from reference gene primer amplification. TCRdb's copy holds only in-frame clones and misses some; the assay was immunoSEQ multiplex PCR. That table is the source of V, J and clone size, and D and trimming were worked out from the DNA. The table includes 250,000 to 350,000 clones, about nine tenths detected once. Those enrolled in Seattle joined during active infection and were followed longitudinally afterward.

Material for sequencing was peripheral blood. The TCR comes from a woman in her twenties or thirties with COVID-19, enrolled during active disease. This rearrangement joins TRBV6-5 to TRBJ2-1; 7 positions match TRBD2. CDR3 sequence (DNA): TGTGCCAGCGGACTAGATAATTACAATGAGCAGTTCTTC. Its protein product is CASGLDNYNEQFF.